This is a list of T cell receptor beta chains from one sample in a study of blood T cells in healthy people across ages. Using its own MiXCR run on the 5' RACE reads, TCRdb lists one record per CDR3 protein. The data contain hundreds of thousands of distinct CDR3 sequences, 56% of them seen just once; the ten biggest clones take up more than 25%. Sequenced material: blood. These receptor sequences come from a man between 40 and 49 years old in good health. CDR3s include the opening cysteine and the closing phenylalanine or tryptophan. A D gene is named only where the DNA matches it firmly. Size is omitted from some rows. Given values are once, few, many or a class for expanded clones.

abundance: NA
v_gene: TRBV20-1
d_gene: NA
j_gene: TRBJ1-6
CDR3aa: CSARGDQNNSPLHF
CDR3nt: TGCAGTGCTAGAGGGGATCAAAACAATTCACCCCTCCACTTT

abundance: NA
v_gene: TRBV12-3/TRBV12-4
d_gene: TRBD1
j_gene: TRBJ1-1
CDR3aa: CASSPGQGELMNTEAFF
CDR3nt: TGTGCCAGCAGCCCGGGACAGGGGGAATTAATGAACACTGAAGCTTTCTTT

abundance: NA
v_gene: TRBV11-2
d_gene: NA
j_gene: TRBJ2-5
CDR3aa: CASSSLTSFETQYF
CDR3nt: TGTGCCAGCAGCTCCTTGACTAGTTTCGAGACCCAGTACTTC

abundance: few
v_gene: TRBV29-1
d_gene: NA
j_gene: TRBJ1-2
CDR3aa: CSVDRWDYGYTF
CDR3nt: TGCAGCGTTGATCGCTGGGACTATGGCTACACCTTC

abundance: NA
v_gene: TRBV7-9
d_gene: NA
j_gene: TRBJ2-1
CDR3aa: CASSLDRNDGSYNEQFF
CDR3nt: TGTGCCAGCAGCTTAGATCGGAACGACGGCTCCTACAATGAGCAGTTCTTC

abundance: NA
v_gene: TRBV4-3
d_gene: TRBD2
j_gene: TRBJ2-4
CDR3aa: CASSQGGGSLAKNIQYF
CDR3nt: TGCGCCAGCAGCCAAGGGGGCGGGAGTCTAGCCAAAAACATTCAGTACTTC

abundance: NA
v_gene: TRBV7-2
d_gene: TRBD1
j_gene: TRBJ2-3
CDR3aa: CASSSQGAGAADTQYF
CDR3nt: TGTGCCAGCAGCTCACAGGGGGCGGGAGCGGCAGATACGCAGTATTTT

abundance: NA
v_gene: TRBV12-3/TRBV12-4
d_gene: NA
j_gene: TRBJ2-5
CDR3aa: CASSFKATQYF
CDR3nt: TGTGCCAGCAGTTTTAAGGCGACCCAGTACTTC

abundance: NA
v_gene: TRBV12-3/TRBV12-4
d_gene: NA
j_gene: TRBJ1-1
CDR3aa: CASSAGNLNTEAFF
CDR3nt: TGTGCCAGCAGCGCAGGTAATCTGAACACTGAAGCTTTCTTT

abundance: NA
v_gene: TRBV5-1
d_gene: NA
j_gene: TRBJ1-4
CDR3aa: CASSFGGNEKLFF
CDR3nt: TGCGCCAGCAGCTTCGGGGGTAATGAAAAACTGTTTTTT

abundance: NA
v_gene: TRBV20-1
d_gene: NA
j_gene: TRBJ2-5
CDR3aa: CSARDRPDQETQYF
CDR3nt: TGCAGTGCTAGAGATAGGCCAGACCAAGAGACCCAGTACTTC

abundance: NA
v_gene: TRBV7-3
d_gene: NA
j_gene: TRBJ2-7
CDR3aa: CASSLTFYNEQYF
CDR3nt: TGTGCCAGCAGCTTAACATTCTACAATGAGCAGTACTTC

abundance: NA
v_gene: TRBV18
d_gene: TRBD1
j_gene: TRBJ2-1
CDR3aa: CASSPGTGVAKSSYNEQFF
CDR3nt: TGTGCCAGCTCACCTGGGACAGGGGTTGCTAAGAGCTCCTACAATGAGCAGTTCTTC

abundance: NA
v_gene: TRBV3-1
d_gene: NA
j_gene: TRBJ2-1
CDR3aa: CASSQGGQGYNEQFF
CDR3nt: TGTGCCAGCAGCCAAGGGGGACAAGGGTACAATGAGCAGTTCTTC

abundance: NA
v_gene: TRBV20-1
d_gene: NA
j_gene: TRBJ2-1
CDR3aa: CSARGLHKVNEQFF
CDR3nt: TGCAGTGCTAGAGGATTACACAAGGTCAATGAGCAGTTCTTC

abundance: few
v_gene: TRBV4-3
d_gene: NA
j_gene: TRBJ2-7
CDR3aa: CASSQTRDPTLPPPDYEQYF
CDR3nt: TGCGCCAGCAGCCAGACCCGGGACCCAACGCTCCCCCCTCCCGACTACGAGCAGTACTTC

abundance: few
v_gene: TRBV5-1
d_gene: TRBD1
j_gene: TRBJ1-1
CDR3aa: CASSMGQPPNTEAFF
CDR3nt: TGCGCCAGCAGCATGGGACAGCCCCCGAACACTGAAGCTTTCTTT

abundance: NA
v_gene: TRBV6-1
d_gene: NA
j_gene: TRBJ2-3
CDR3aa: CASKQGISTDTQYF
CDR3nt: TGTGCCAGCAAACAGGGTATTAGCACAGATACGCAGTATTTT

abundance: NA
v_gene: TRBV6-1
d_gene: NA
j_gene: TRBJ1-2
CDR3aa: CASSEVVNGGYGYTF
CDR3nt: TGTGCCAGCAGTGAAGTAGTTAACGGAGGCTATGGCTACACCTTC

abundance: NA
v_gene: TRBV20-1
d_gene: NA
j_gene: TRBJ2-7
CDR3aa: CSASPRGLVVYEQYF
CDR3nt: TGCAGTGCTAGCCCCCGTGGGCTAGTTGTCTACGAGCAGTACTTC

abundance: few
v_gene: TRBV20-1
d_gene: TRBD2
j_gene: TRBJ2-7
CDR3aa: CSASGLAGFYEQYF
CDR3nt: TGCAGTGCTAGTGGACTAGCGGGGTTTTACGAGCAGTACTTC

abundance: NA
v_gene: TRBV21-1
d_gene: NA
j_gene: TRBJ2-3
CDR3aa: CASSRVRVDPDTQYF
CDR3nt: TGTGCCAGCAGCAGGGTCAGGGTGGACCCAGATACGCAGTATTTT

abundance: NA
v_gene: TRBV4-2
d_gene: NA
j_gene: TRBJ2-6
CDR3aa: CASSRDHSGANVLTF
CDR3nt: TGTGCCAGCAGCCGAGACCATTCTGGGGCCAACGTCCTGACTTTC

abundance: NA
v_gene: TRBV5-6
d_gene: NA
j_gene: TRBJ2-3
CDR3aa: CASSWGGGRGDTQYF
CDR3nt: TGTGCCAGCAGTTGGGGGGGCGGGAGAGGAGATACGCAGTATTTT

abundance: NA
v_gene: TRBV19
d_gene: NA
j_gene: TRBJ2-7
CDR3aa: CASSIGSGMQGDYEQYF
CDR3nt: TGTGCCAGTAGTATAGGGTCCGGGATGCAGGGTGACTACGAGCAGTACTTC

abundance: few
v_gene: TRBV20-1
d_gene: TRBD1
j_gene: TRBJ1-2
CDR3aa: CSASSGTGNYGYTF
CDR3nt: TGCAGTGCTAGTTCCGGGACAGGGAACTATGGCTACACCTTC

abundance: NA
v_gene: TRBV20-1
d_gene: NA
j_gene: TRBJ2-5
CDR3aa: CSEEQVREQYF
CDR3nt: TGCAGTGAGGAACAGGTGAGGGAGCAGTACTTC

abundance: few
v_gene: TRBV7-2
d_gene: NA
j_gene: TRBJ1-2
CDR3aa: CASSFSARGGFSYGYTF
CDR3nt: TGTGCCAGCAGCTTTTCTGCCCGGGGGGGGTTTAGCTATGGCTACACCTTC

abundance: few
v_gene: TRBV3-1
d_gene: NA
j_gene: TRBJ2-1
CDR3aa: CASSPHRGDEQFF
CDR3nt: TGTGCCAGCAGCCCCCACCGAGGCGATGAGCAGTTCTTC

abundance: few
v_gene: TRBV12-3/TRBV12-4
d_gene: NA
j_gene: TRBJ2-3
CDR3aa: CASSYRGSLTDTQYF
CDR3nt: TGTGCCAGCAGCTATCGGGGCAGTCTCACAGATACGCAGTATTTT

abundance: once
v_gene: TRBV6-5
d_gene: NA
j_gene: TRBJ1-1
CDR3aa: CASSYGGSEAFF
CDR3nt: TGTGCCAGTAGTTACGGAGGGTCTGAAGCTTTCTTT

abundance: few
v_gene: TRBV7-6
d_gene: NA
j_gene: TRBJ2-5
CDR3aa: CASSLALTETQYF
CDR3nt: TGTGCCAGCAGCTTGGCCTTAACAGAGACCCAGTACTTC

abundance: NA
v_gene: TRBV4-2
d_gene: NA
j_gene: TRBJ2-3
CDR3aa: CASSQGRRGGQDTRYF
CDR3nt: TGTGCCAGCAGCCAAGGCCGGAGGGGGGGGCAAGATACGCGGTATTTT

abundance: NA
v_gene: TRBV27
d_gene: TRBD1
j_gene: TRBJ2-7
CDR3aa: CASSLWGQFEQYF
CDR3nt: TGTGCCAGCAGTTTATGGGGACAGTTCGAGCAGTACTTC

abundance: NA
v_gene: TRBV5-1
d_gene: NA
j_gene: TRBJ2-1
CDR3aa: CASSSSVLSGSSYNEQFF
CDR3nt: TGCGCCAGCAGCTCGTCCGTGCTCAGTGGGTCCTCCTACAATGAGCAGTTCTTC

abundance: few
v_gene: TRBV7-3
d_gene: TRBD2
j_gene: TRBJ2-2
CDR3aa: CASTRGGTYTGELFF
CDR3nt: TGTGCCAGCACCCGGGGAGGGACGTACACCGGGGAGCTGTTTTTT

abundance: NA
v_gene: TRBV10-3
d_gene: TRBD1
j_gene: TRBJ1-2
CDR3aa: CAISEYRTGGNEQNF
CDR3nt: TGTGCCATCAGTGAGTACAGGACAGGGGGCAACGAGCAGAACTTC

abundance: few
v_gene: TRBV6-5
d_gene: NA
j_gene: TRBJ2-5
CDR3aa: CASGGAKETQYF
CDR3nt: TGTGCCAGCGGGGGGGCAAAGGAGACCCAGTACTTC

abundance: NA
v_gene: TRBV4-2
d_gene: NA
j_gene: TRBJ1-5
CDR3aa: CASSQWLGVEDQPQHF
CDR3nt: TGTGCCAGCAGCCAGTGGTTGGGGGTGGAGGATCAGCCCCAGCATTTT

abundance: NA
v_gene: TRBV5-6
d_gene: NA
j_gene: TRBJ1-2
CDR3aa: CASRKEIKSYGYTF
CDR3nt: TGTGCCAGCAGAAAAGAGATAAAGAGCTATGGCTACACCTTC